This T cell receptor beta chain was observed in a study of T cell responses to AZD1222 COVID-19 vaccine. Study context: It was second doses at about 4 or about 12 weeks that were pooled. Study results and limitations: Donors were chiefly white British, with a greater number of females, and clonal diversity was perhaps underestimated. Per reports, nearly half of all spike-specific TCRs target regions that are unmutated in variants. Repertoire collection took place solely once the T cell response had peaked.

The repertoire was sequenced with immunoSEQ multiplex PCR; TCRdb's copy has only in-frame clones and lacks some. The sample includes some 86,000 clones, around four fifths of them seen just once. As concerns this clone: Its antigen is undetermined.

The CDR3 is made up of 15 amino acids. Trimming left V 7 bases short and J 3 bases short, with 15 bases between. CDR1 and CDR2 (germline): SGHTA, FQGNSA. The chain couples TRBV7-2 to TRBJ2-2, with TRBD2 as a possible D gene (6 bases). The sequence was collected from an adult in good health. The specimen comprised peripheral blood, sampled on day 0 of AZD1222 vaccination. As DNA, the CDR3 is TGTGCCAGCACCCCCGGAGGGATGGACACCGGGGAGCTGTTTTTT. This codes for CASTPGGMDTGELFF.